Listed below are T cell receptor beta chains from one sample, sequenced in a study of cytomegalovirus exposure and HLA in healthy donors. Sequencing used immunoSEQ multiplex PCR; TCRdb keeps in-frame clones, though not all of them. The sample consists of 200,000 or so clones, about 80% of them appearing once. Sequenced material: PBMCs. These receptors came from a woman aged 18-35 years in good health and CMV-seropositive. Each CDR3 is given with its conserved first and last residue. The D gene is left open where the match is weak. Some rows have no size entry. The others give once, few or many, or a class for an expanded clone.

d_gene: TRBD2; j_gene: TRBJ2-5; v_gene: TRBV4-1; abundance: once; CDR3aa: CASSPGTRTRETQYF; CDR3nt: TGCGCCAGCAGCCCCGGGACTAGGACAAGAGAGACCCAGTACTTC
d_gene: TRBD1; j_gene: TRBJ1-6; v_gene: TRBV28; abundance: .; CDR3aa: CASSLSGGHSPLHF; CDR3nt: TGTGCCAGCAGTTTATCAGGGGGTCATTCACCCCTCCACTTT
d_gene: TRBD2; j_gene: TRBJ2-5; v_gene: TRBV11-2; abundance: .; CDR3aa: CASSFPGLAQETQYF; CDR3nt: TGTGCCAGCAGCTTCCCGGGACTAGCACAAGAGACCCAGTACTTC
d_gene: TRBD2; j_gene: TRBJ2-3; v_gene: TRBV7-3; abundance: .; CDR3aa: CASSRGGAGRGSADTQYF; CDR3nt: TGTGCCAGCAGCCGGGGGGGGGCGGGCCGTGGGTCCGCAGATACGCAGTATTTT
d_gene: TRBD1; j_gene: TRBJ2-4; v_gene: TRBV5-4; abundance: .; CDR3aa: CASSLDGTGRDIQYF; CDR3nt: TGTGCCAGCAGCTTGGATGGGACAGGTCGGGACATTCAGTACTTC
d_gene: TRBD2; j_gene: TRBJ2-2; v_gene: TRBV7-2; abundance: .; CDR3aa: CASSLVGGGGTGELFF; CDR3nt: TGTGCCAGCAGCTTAGTCGGGGGGGGCGGCACCGGGGAGCTGTTTTTT
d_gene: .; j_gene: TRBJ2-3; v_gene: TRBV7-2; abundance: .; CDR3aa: CASTRGSTDTQYF; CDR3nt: TGTGCCAGCACCCGGGGAAGCACAGATACGCAGTATTTT
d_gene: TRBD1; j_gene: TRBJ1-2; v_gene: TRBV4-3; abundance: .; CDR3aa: CASSPQYRGLHGYTF; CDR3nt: TGCGCCAGCAGCCCCCAGTACAGGGGGCTCCATGGCTACACCTTC
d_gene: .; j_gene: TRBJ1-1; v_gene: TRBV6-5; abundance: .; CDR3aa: CASSYTGGTEAFF; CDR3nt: TGTGCCAGCAGTTATACAGGTGGCACTGAAGCCTTCTTT
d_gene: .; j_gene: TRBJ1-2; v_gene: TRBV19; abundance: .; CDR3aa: CASSIDWGGTRYGYTF; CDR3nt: TGTGCCAGTAGTATAGATTGGGGAGGGACCCGCTATGGCTACACCTTC
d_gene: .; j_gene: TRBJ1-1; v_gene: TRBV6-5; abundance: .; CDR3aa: CASSYSFGAGEAFF; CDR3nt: TGTGCCAGCAGTTACTCATTTGGAGCGGGTGAAGCTTTCTTT
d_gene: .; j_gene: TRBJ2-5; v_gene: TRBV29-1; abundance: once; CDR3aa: CSVPQGPETQYF; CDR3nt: TGCAGCGTTCCACAGGGACCAGAGACCCAGTACTTC
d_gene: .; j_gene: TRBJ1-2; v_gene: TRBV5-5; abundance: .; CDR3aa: CASSLLVSSPGSSYGYTF; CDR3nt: TGTGCCAGCAGCTTGTTAGTTTCAAGTCCGGGGAGCTCCTATGGCTACACCTTC
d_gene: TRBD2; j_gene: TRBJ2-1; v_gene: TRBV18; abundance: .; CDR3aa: CASSSTSGVSNEQFF; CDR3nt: TGTGCCAGCTCATCGACTAGCGGGGTATCCAATGAGCAGTTCTTC
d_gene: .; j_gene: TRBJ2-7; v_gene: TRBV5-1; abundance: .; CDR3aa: CASSGTNYEQYF; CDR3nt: TGCGCCAGCAGCGGGACAAACTACGAGCAGTACTTC
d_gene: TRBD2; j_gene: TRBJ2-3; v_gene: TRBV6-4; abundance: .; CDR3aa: CASSTSGGDGTDTQYF; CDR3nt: TGTGCCAGCAGTACTAGCGGGGGGGATGGCACAGATACGCAGTATTTT
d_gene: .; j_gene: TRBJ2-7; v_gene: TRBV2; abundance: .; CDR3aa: CASGHQSYEQYF; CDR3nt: TGTGCCAGCGGGCACCAGTCCTACGAGCAGTACTTC
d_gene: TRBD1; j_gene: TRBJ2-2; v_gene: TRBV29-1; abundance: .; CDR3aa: CSVSRTGPTGELFF; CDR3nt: TGCAGCGTTTCTCGGACAGGCCCTACCGGGGAGCTGTTTTTT
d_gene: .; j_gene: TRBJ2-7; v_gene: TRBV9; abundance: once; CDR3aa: CASSVEDGTYEQYF; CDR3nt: TGTGCCAGCAGCGTAGAGGACGGGACCTACGAGCAGTACTTC
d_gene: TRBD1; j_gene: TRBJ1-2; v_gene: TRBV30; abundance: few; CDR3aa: CAWTPRDRDDFGYTF; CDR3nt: TGTGCCTGGACTCCGAGGGACAGGGATGATTTTGGCTACACCTTC
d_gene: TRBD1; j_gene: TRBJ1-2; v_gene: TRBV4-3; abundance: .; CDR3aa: CASSPWTGTYGYTF; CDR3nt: TGCGCCAGCAGCCCTTGGACAGGGACTTATGGCTACACCTTC
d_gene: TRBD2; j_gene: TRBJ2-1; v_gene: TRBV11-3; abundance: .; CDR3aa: CASSFSGGAFNEQFF; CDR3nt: TGTGCCAGCAGCTTTAGCGGGGGGGCCTTCAATGAGCAGTTCTTC
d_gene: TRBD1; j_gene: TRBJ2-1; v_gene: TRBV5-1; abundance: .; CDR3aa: CASSLGGQGYEQFF; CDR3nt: TGCGCCAGCAGCTTGGGGGGACAGGGGTATGAGCAGTTCTTC
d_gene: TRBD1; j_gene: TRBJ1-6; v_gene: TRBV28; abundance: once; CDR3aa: CASSPAGGHSPLHF; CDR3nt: TGTGCCAGCAGCCCGGCAGGGGGCCATTCACCCCTCCACTTT
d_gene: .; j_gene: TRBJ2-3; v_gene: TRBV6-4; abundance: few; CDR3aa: CASSDNGPADTQYF; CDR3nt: TGTGCCAGCAGTGACAATGGGCCCGCAGATACGCAGTATTTT
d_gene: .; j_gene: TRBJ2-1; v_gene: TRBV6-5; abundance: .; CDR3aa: CASSPSRDEQFF; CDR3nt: TGTGCCAGCAGTCCCTCCCGGGATGAGCAGTTCTTC
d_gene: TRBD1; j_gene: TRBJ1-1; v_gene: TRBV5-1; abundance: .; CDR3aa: CASSLWTGVGAFF; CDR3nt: TGCGCCAGCAGCCTATGGACAGGGGTTGGAGCTTTCTTT
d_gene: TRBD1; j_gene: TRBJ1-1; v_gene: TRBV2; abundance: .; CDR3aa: CASSEEQGVTEAFF; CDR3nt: TGTGCCAGCAGTGAGGAACAGGGGGTTACTGAAGCTTTCTTT
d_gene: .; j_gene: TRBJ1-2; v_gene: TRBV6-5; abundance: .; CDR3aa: CASSYQGYYTF; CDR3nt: TGTGCCAGCAGTTACCAGGGGTACTACACCTTC
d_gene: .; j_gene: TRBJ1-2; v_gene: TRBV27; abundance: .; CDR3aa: CASSPAGSYGYTF; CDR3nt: TGTGCCAGCAGTCCCGCGGGTTCCTATGGCTACACCTTC
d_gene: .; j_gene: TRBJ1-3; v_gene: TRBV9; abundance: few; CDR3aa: CASSHSAARSTIYF; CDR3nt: TGTGCCAGCAGCCATAGCGCGGCCCGCAGCACCATATATTTT
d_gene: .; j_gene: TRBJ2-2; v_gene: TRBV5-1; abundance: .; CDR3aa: CASSVQGTGELFF; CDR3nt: TGCGCCAGCAGCGTACAGGGAACCGGGGAGCTGTTTTTT
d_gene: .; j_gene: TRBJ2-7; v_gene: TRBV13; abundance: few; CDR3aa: CASSLDRNYEQYF; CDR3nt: TGTGCCAGCAGCTTAGATCGTAATTACGAGCAGTACTTC
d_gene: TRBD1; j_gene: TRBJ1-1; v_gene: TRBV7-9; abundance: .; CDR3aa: CASSEQGAPLNTEAFF; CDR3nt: TGTGCCAGCAGCGAACAGGGGGCCCCTTTGAACACTGAAGCTTTCTTT
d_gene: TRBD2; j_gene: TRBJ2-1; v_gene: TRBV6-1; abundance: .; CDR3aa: CASSNLAGDYNEQFF; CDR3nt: TGTGCCAGCAGTAACCTAGCGGGGGACTACAATGAGCAGTTCTTC
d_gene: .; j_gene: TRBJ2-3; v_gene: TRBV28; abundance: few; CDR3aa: CASRYSLHRRDTQYF; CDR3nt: TGTGCCAGCAGATATAGCCTACATAGGAGAGATACGCAGTATTTT
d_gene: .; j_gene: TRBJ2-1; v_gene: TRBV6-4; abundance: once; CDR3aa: CASSDGGDSNEQFF; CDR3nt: TGTGCCAGCAGTGACGGCGGGGACTCCAATGAGCAGTTCTTC
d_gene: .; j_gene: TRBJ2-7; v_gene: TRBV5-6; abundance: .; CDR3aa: CASNGAGYEQYF; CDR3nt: TGTGCCAGCAATGGGGCCGGATACGAGCAGTACTTC
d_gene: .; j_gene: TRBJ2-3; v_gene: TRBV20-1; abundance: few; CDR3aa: CSASMDTQYF; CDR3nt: TGCAGTGCTAGTATGGATACGCAGTATTTT
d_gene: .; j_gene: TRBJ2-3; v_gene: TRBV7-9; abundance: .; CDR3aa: CASSPSASTDTQYF; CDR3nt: TGTGCCAGCAGTCCAAGCGCTAGCACAGATACGCAGTATTTT
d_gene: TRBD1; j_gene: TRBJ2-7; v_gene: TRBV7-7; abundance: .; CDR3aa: CASSLGDRGTEQYF; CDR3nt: TGTGCCAGCAGCTTAGGAGACAGGGGAACCGAGCAGTACTTC
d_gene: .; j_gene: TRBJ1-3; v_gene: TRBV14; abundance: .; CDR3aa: CASSQDGQSGNTIYF; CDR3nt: TGTGCCAGCAGCCAAGATGGACAGAGCGGAAACACCATATATTTT
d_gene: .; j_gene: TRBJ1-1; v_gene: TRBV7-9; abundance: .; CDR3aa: CASSLQGNTEAFF; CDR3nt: TGTGCCAGCAGCTTACAGGGGAACACTGAAGCTTTCTTT
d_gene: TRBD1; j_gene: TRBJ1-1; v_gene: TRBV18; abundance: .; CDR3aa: CASSPGTGAFSTEAFF; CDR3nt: TGTGCCAGCTCACCCGGGACAGGGGCGTTTAGCACTGAAGCTTTCTTT
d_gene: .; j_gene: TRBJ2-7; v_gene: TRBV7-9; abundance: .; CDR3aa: CASSLAASYEQYF; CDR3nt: TGTGCCAGCAGCTTGGCAGCGTCCTACGAGCAGTACTTC
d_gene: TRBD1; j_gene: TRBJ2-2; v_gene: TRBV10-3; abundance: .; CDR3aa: CAIRGHVLGQGENTGELFF; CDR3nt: TGTGCCATCAGGGGACACGTCCTTGGACAGGGGGAGAACACCGGGGAGCTGTTTTTT
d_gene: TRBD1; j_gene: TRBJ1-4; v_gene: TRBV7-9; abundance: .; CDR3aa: CASSAAGTGGGGKLFF; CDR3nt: TGTGCCAGCAGTGCAGCCGGGACAGGGGGCGGAGGAAAACTGTTTTTT
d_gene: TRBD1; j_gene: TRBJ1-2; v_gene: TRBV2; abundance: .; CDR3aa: CASSAGTGTLGTF; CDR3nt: TGTGCCAGCAGCGCCGGGACAGGAACCTTAGGAACCTTC
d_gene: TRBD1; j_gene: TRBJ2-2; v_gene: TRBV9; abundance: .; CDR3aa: CASSGGLGTARSTGELFF; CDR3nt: TGTGCCAGCAGCGGGGGATTGGGGACAGCTCGAAGCACCGGGGAGCTGTTTTTT
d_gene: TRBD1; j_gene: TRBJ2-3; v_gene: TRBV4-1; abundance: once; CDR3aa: CASSPGDRVRTDTQYF; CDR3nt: TGCGCCAGCAGCCCTGGGGACAGGGTGCGCACAGATACGCAGTATTTT
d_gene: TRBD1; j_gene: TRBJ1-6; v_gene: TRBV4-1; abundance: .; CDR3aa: CASSQRQGAGDNSPLHF; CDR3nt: TGCGCCAGCAGCCAAAGACAGGGGGCCGGGGATAATTCACCCCTCCACTTT
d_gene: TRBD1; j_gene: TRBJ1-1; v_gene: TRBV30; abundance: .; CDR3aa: CAWSGTAEAFF; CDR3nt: TGTGCCTGGAGCGGGACAGCTGAAGCTTTCTTT
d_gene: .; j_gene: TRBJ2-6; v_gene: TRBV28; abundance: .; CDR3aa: CASLLSGANVLTF; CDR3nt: TGTGCCAGCCTCCTAAGTGGGGCCAACGTCCTGACTTTC